Listed below are T cell receptor beta chains from one sample, sequenced in a study of blood T cell repertoires in COVID-19. Clones were read by immunoSEQ multiplex PCR, and TCRdb kept only the in-frame ones, dropping some. The repertoire includes 150,000 to 250,000 clones, roughly 77% of them detected once, and nearly 6% sits in the top ten. The sequenced sample was peripheral blood. All receptors derive from a woman between 35 and 50 years old with COVID-19, enrolled during active disease. Each CDR3 is given with its conserved first and last residue. A D gene is named only where the DNA matches it firmly. The size of a clone is reported for some rows only, either as once, few or many, or as a class for expanded clones.

d_call: TRBD1
v_call: TRBV4-1
clone_size: NA
j_call: TRBJ1-5
cdr3_nt: TGCGCCAGCAGCCCCCGGGCGGGACAGGGACCAATTAGCAATCAGCCCCAGCATTTT
cdr3_aa: CASSPRAGQGPISNQPQHF

d_call: TRBD2
v_call: TRBV27
clone_size: NA
j_call: TRBJ2-2
cdr3_nt: TGTGCCACAACCCCTTTCCTAGCGGGAGAAATTCGATCCGGGGAGCTGTTTTTT
cdr3_aa: CATTPFLAGEIRSGELFF

d_call: NA
v_call: TRBV23-1
clone_size: NA
j_call: TRBJ2-3
cdr3_nt: TGCGCCAGCAGTCGCCATCAGGGCACCCTTAGCACAGATACGCAGTATTTT
cdr3_aa: CASSRHQGTLSTDTQYF

d_call: TRBD2
v_call: TRBV6-4
clone_size: NA
j_call: TRBJ2-1
cdr3_nt: TGTGCCAGCCCTAAGACTAGCGGCTCCGTCAATGAGCAGTTCTTC
cdr3_aa: CASPKTSGSVNEQFF

d_call: TRBD2
v_call: TRBV5-1
clone_size: NA
j_call: TRBJ2-3
cdr3_nt: TGCGCCAGCAGCCCTGGGACTAGCGGGAGCGCGAATACGCAGTATTTT
cdr3_aa: CASSPGTSGSANTQYF

d_call: NA
v_call: TRBV10-3
clone_size: NA
j_call: TRBJ1-1
cdr3_nt: TGTGCCATCAGTGAAGGGGTGAAGGGCACTGAAGCTTTCTTT
cdr3_aa: CAISEGVKGTEAFF

d_call: NA
v_call: TRBV6-5
clone_size: NA
j_call: TRBJ2-2
cdr3_nt: TGTGCCAGCAGTCGGACAGTCGGGGAGCTGTTTTTT
cdr3_aa: CASSRTVGELFF

d_call: TRBD2
v_call: TRBV7-8
clone_size: few
j_call: TRBJ2-7
cdr3_nt: TGTGCCAGCAGCTCTACTAGCGGCTACGAGCAGTACTTC
cdr3_aa: CASSSTSGYEQYF

d_call: NA
v_call: TRBV3-1/TRBV3-2
clone_size: once
j_call: TRBJ2-1
cdr3_nt: TGTGCCAGCAGCCATCGGGGGGCGGTCTACAATGAGCAGTTCTTC
cdr3_aa: CASSHRGAVYNEQFF

d_call: NA
v_call: TRBV7-2
clone_size: NA
j_call: TRBJ1-2
cdr3_nt: TGTGCCAGCAGCTTATACCCCGGGAGCGCAGGGATGGGCTACACCTTC
cdr3_aa: CASSLYPGSAGMGYTF

d_call: TRBD1
v_call: TRBV6-6
clone_size: once
j_call: TRBJ1-2
cdr3_nt: TGTGCCAGCAGTCGACAGGGGGCGCAAGGCTACACCTTC
cdr3_aa: CASSRQGAQGYTF

d_call: NA
v_call: TRBV12-3/TRBV12-4
clone_size: NA
j_call: TRBJ2-5
cdr3_nt: TGTGCCAGCAGTTTGCAGGGCTTGGAGACCCAGTACTTC
cdr3_aa: CASSLQGLETQYF

d_call: NA
v_call: TRBV7-8
clone_size: NA
j_call: TRBJ2-3
cdr3_nt: TGTGCCAGCAGCTTTCGAGAAAACACAGATACGCAGTATTTT
cdr3_aa: CASSFRENTDTQYF

d_call: TRBD1
v_call: TRBV5-1
clone_size: NA
j_call: TRBJ2-6
cdr3_nt: TGCGCCAGCAGCTTGGAAGGACAGGGGGCGTCCAGCTCTGGGGCCAACGTCCTGACTTTC
cdr3_aa: CASSLEGQGASSSGANVLTF

d_call: NA
v_call: TRBV27
clone_size: NA
j_call: TRBJ1-1
cdr3_nt: TGTGCCAGCCGGCAGGGGTATACTGAAGCTTTCTTT
cdr3_aa: CASRQGYTEAFF

d_call: TRBD1
v_call: TRBV15
clone_size: NA
j_call: TRBJ1-1
cdr3_nt: TGTGCCACCAGTAGTCAGGGGGGCACTGAAGCTTTCTTT
cdr3_aa: CATSSQGGTEAFF

d_call: TRBD1
v_call: TRBV19
clone_size: few
j_call: TRBJ1-5
cdr3_nt: TGTGCCAGTATGGGAACGGGACAGGGCTATCAGCCCCAGCATTTT
cdr3_aa: CASMGTGQGYQPQHF

d_call: NA
v_call: TRBV11-3
clone_size: NA
j_call: TRBJ1-6
cdr3_nt: TGTGCCAGCAGCTTGGAGTCTTCGGCACCCCTCCACTTT
cdr3_aa: CASSLESSAPLHF

d_call: NA
v_call: TRBV3-1/TRBV3-2
clone_size: NA
j_call: TRBJ1-4
cdr3_nt: TGTGCCAGCAGCCCTGGGGGGAAGAACAATGAAAAACTGTTTTTT
cdr3_aa: CASSPGGKNNEKLFF

d_call: NA
v_call: TRBV5-1
clone_size: NA
j_call: TRBJ2-2
cdr3_nt: TGCGCCAGCGGTGGGCGGACAACCCCGAACACCGGGGAGCTGTTTTTT
cdr3_aa: CASGGRTTPNTGELFF

d_call: NA
v_call: TRBV15
clone_size: NA
j_call: TRBJ2-7
cdr3_nt: TGTGCCACGGCCAAATCAGGGGGGCGGCGCGAGCAGTACTTC
cdr3_aa: CATAKSGGRREQYF

d_call: NA
v_call: TRBV10-3
clone_size: NA
j_call: TRBJ2-7
cdr3_nt: TGTGCCATGGGCGGTGGAGACGGGGCCGGGCGGGACTACGAGCAGTACTTC
cdr3_aa: CAMGGGDGAGRDYEQYF

d_call: TRBD1
v_call: TRBV5-1
clone_size: NA
j_call: TRBJ2-7
cdr3_nt: TGCGCCAGCAACCGGGGACAGGGGATCCACGAGCAGTACTTC
cdr3_aa: CASNRGQGIHEQYF

d_call: TRBD2
v_call: TRBV5-1
clone_size: NA
j_call: TRBJ2-2
cdr3_nt: TGCGCCAGCAGTTCCGGCCGGACTAGCGGGAGGAACACCGGGGAGCTGTTTTTT
cdr3_aa: CASSSGRTSGRNTGELFF

d_call: NA
v_call: TRBV27
clone_size: NA
j_call: TRBJ1-5
cdr3_nt: TGTGCCAGCAGTTTAAGGGGTACAGGGTTCAATCAGCCCCAGCATTTT
cdr3_aa: CASSLRGTGFNQPQHF